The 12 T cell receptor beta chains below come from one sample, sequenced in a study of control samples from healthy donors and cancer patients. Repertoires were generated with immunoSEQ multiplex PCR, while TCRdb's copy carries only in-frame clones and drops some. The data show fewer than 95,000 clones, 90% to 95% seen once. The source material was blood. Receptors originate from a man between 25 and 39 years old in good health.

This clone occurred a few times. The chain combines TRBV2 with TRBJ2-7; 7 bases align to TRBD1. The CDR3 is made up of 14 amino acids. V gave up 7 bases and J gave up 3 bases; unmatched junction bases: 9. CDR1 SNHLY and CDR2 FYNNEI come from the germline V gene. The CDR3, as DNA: TGTGCCAGCACCAACCAGGGGGTTCTCTACGAGCAGTACTTC. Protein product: CASTNQGVLYEQYF.

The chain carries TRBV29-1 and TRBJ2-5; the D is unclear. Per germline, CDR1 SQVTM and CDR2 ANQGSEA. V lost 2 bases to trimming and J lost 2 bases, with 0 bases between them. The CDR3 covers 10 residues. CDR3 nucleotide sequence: TGCAGCGTTGAACAAGAGACCCAGTACTTC. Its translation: CSVEQETQYF.

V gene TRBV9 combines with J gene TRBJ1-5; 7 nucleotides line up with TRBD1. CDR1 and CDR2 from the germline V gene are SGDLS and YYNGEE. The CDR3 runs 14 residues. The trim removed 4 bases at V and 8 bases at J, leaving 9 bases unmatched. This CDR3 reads CASSPGLTGKPQHF. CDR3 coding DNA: TGTGCCAGCAGCCCAGGTTTGACAGGGAAGCCCCAGCATTTT.

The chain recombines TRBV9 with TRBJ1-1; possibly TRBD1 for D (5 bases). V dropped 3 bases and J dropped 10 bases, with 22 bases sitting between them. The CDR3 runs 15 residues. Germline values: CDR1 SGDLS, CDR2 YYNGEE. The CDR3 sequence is CASSAGPGEVVAAFF. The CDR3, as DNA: TGTGCCAGCAGCGCGGGACCGGGAGAGGTAGTAGCAGCTTTCTTT.

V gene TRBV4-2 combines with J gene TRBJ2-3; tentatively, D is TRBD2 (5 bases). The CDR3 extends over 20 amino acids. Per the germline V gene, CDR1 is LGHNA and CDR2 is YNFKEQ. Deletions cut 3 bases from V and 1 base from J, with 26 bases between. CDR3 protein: CASSHLPDSIFAHRTDTQYF. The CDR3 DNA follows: TGTGCCAGCAGCCACCTCCCGGACTCGATTTTCGCCCACCGCACAGATACGCAGTATTTT.

The CDR3 nucleotides read TGTGCCAGCAGCCTAGCGATCGACATAATAAATCAGCCCCAGCATTTT. Encoded protein: CASSLAIDIINQPQHF. The genes are TRBV6-2 or TRBV6-3 and TRBJ1-5; D not resolved. CDR3 length: 16 residues. Looked up from germline, CDR1 is MNHEY and CDR2 is SVGEGT. Trimming took 6 bases from V and 4 from J, leaving 19 bases between them.

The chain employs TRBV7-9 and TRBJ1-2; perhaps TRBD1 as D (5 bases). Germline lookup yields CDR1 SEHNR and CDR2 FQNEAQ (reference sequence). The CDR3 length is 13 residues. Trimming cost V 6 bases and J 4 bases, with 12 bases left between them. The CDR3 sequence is CASSPGYVYGYTF. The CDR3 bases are TGTGCCAGCAGTCCAGGGTACGTCTATGGCTACACCTTC.

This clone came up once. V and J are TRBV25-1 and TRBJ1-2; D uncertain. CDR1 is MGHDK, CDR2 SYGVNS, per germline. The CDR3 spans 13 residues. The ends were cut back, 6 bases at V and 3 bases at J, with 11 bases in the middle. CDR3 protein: CASSPQVHYGYTF. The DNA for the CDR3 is TGTGCCAGCAGCCCTCAGGTCCACTATGGCTACACCTTC.

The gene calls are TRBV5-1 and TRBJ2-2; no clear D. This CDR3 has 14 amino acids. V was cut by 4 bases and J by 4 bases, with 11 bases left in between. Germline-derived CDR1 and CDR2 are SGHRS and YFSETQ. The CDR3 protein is CASSPKVATGELFF. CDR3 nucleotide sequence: TGCGCCAGCAGCCCCAAGGTGGCCACCGGGGAGCTGTTTTTT.

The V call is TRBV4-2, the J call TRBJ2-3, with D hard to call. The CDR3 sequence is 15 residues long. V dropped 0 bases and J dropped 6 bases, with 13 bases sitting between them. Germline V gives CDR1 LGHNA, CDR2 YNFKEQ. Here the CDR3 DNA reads TGTGCCAGCAGCCAAGATCTACGAGTATCTGATACGCAGTATTTT. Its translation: CASSQDLRVSDTQYF.

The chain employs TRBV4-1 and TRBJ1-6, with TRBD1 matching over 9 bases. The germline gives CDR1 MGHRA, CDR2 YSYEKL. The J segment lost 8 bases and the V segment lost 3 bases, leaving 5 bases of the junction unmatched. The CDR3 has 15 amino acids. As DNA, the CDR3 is TGCGCCAGCAGCCATGGGGACAGGGTACATTCACCCCTCCACTTT. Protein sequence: CASSHGDRVHSPLHF.

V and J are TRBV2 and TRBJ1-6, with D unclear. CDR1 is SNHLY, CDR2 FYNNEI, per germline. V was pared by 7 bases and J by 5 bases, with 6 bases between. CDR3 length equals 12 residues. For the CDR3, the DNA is TGTGCCAGCAAACAGAATAATTCACCCCTCCACTTT. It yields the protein CASKQNNSPLHF.